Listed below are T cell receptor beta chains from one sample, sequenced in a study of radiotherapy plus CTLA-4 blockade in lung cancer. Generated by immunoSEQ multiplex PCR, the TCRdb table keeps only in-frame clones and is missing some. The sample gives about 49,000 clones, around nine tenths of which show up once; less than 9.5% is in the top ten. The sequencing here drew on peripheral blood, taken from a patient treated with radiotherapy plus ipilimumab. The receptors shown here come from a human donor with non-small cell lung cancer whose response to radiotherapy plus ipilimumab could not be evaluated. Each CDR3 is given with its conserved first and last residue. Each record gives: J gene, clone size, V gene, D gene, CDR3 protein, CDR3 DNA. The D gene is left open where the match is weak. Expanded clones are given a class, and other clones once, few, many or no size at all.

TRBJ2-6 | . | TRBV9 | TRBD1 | CASSVRRRTGPSFGGANVLTF | TGTGCCAGCAGCGTCCGCCGGAGGACAGGGCCCTCTTTCGGCGGGGCCAACGTCCTGACTTTC
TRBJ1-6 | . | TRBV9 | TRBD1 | CASSAQTGANSPLHF | TGTGCCAGCAGCGCGCAGACAGGGGCTAATTCACCCCTCCACTTT
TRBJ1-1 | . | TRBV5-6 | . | CASSPGVEGFAEAFF | TGTGCCAGCAGCCCAGGGGTTGAAGGGTTCGCTGAAGCTTTCTTT
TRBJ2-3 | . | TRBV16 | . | CASSHPTGSDTQYF | TGTGCCAGCAGCCACCCAACAGGTTCGGATACGCAGTATTTT
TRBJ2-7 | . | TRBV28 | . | CASTRQPYEQYF | TGTGCCAGCACGAGACAGCCCTACGAGCAGTACTTC
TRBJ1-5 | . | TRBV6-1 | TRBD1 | CASSLLQGGNQPQHF | TGTGCCAGCAGCCTCTTACAGGGGGGCAATCAGCCCCAGCATTTT
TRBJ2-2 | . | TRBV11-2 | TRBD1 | CASSSRGRDTGELFF | TGTGCCAGCAGCTCAAGGGGGCGAGACACCGGGGAGCTGTTTTTT
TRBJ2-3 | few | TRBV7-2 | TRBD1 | CASSRDRAADTQYF | TGTGCCAGCAGCCGGGACAGGGCCGCAGATACGCAGTATTTT
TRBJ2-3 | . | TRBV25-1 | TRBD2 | CASSEFAGGPTDTQYF | TGTGCCAGCAGTGAATTTGCGGGAGGCCCCACAGATACGCAGTATTTT
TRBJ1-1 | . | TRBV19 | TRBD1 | CASTGQRNTDAFF | TGTGCCAGTACGGGACAGAGGAACACTGATGCTTTCTTT
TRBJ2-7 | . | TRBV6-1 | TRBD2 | CASNLAGGSYEQYF | TGTGCCAGCAATTTAGCGGGGGGGTCCTACGAGCAGTACTTC
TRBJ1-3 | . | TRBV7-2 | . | CASSKGQSSSGNTIYF | TGTGCCAGCAGCAAAGGACAGTCGAGCTCTGGAAACACCATATATTTT
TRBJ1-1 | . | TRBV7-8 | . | CASSLVANTEAFF | TGTGCCAGCAGCTTAGTAGCGAACACTGAAGCTTTCTTT
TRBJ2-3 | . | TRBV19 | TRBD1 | CASSISNRGPGDTQYF | TGTGCCAGTAGTATCTCCAACAGGGGGCCTGGAGATACGCAGTATTTT
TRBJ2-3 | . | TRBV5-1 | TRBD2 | CASSPGTSGGTSGTQYF | TGCGCCAGCAGCCCCGGGACTAGCGGGGGGACCTCGGGTACGCAGTATTTT
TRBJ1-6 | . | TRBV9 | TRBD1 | CASSPSGDRVSSPLHF | TGTGCCAGCAGCCCGTCCGGGGACAGGGTCAGTTCACCCCTCCACTTT
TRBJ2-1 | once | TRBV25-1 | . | CASSGGGRSEQFF | TGTGCCAGCAGTGGAGGAGGGCGAAGTGAGCAGTTCTTC
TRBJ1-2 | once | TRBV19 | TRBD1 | CASSPPGQGFHGYTF | TGTGCCAGTAGTCCCCCGGGACAGGGCTTTCATGGCTACACCTTC
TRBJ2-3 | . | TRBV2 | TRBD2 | CASSSSGGVDTQYF | TGTGCCAGCAGTAGTAGCGGGGGGGTAGATACGCAGTATTTT
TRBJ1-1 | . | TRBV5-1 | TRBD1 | CASGSGTGNTEAFF | TGCGCCAGCGGATCCGGGACAGGGAACACTGAAGCTTTCTTT
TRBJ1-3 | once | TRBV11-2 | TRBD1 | CASRLTGGSGNTIYF | TGTGCCAGCAGATTAACAGGGGGCTCTGGAAACACCATATATTTT
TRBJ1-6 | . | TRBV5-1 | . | CASTSSPTSSPLHF | TGCGCCAGCACATCGTCCCCGACTAGTTCACCCCTCCACTTT